Reported below is one T cell receptor (beta chain). What it recognizes is unknown. TCRdb re-analysed the multiplex PCR reads in MiXCR, keeping a single row per CDR3 protein. The sample includes about 200,000 distinct CDR3 sequences, over 25% of them seen just once. The lymph nodes were axillary draining lymph nodes from breast cancer patients. This sample is drawn from a study of breast tumors, draining lymph nodes, adjacent tissues. Broader study findings: Most tumor T cells seemingly derive from lymph node, then expand in tumor. Compared with basal-like, luminal-like tumors shared significantly more repertoire with nontumor tissue.

This receptor was identified in a female donor with breast cancer. Some clones in this sample may be carry-over from other donors' samples. The sequenced sample was axillary lymph node tissue.

This CDR3 reads CARGRTGYEQYF. CDR3 DNA: TGTGCCAGGGGAAGGACAGGCTACGAGCAGTACTTC. The chain recombines TRBV2 with TRBJ2-7, with 7 positions matching TRBD1. The CDR3 spans 12 residues. With 9 bases clipped from V and 3 bases from J, the junction kept 5 bases outside the gene matches. Germline V gene sequence: CDR1 SNHLY, CDR2 FYNNEI.